This paragraph reports one TCR beta chain. What it binds is unknown. This sample is part of a study of T-cell reconstitution after alpha-beta-depleted transplantation in children. Whole-study results and caveats: T-cell counts and diversity at one year post-transplant came mainly from newly produced T cells. Reportedly, alpha-beta T cells present about two months post-transplant originated from several hundred expanded clones of graft origin. In some patients, recipient T cells and intrathymic progenitors surviving conditioning explained high day-60 diversity.

Trimming removed 2 bases from V and 1 base from J; junction bases left unmatched: 3. There are 15 residues in the CDR3. The germline V gene encodes CDR1 SGHVS and CDR2 FQNEAQ. Unique molecular identifiers were used to barcode this TCRbeta library. TCRdb ran MiXCR on the PCR reads and lists one entry per CDR3 protein. Of approximately 1,000,000 distinct CDR3 sequences in the sample, about 29% were seen once. The clonotype comes from a boy under two years old who had a stem cell transplant for SCID, so the T cells may come from the graft donor. Material: PBMCs, mostly from graft donor cells, obtained 360 days after TCRalphabeta/CD19-depleted stem cell transplant. This chain connects TRBV7-8 to TRBJ2-3, with 7 positions matching TRBD1. CDR3 in amino acids: CASSLSGQGTDTQYF. The CDR3 DNA reads TGTGCCAGCAGCTTATCAGGACAGGGCACAGATACGCAGTATTTT.